This T cell receptor beta chain originates from a study of cytomegalovirus exposure and HLA in healthy donors. General study findings and limits: Later analysis placed DRB1 highest and HLA-C lowest in TCR association rates, which differed by HLA locus. Cytomegalovirus-associated status was assigned to more than 150 TCR beta chains. Researchers reportedly found TCR beta sequences accurately predicted most subjects' HLA-A and HLA-B alleles.

The PCR ran on 60 Vbeta and 13 Jbeta primers. Sequenced by immunoSEQ multiplex PCR; TCRdb stores in-frame clones only, minus some. This repertoire comprises 55,000 or so clones; its ten largest clones make up 9.5% to 12%. Note on this clone: Its antigen is still unknown.

This clonotype was obtained from a woman between 50 and 59 years old in good health and CMV-seropositive. Sample: PBMCs.

This CDR3 is CASSSLEEEQYF. The CDR3, as DNA: TGCGCCAGCAGCTCTTTAGAGGAAGAGCAGTACTTC. The chain employs TRBV5-1 and TRBJ2-7; no clear D. The CDR3 contains 12 residues. Per germline, CDR1 SGHRS and CDR2 YFSETQ. V was trimmed by 3 bases and J by 7 bases, leaving 11 bases between them. Full variable domain (missing parts from reference TRBV5-1 and TRBJ2-7): KAGVTQTPRYLIKTRGQQVTLSCSPISGHRSVSWYQQTPGQGLQFLFEYFSETQRNKGNFPGRFSGRQFSNSRSEMNVSTLELGDSALYLCASSSLEEEQYFGPGTRLTVT.